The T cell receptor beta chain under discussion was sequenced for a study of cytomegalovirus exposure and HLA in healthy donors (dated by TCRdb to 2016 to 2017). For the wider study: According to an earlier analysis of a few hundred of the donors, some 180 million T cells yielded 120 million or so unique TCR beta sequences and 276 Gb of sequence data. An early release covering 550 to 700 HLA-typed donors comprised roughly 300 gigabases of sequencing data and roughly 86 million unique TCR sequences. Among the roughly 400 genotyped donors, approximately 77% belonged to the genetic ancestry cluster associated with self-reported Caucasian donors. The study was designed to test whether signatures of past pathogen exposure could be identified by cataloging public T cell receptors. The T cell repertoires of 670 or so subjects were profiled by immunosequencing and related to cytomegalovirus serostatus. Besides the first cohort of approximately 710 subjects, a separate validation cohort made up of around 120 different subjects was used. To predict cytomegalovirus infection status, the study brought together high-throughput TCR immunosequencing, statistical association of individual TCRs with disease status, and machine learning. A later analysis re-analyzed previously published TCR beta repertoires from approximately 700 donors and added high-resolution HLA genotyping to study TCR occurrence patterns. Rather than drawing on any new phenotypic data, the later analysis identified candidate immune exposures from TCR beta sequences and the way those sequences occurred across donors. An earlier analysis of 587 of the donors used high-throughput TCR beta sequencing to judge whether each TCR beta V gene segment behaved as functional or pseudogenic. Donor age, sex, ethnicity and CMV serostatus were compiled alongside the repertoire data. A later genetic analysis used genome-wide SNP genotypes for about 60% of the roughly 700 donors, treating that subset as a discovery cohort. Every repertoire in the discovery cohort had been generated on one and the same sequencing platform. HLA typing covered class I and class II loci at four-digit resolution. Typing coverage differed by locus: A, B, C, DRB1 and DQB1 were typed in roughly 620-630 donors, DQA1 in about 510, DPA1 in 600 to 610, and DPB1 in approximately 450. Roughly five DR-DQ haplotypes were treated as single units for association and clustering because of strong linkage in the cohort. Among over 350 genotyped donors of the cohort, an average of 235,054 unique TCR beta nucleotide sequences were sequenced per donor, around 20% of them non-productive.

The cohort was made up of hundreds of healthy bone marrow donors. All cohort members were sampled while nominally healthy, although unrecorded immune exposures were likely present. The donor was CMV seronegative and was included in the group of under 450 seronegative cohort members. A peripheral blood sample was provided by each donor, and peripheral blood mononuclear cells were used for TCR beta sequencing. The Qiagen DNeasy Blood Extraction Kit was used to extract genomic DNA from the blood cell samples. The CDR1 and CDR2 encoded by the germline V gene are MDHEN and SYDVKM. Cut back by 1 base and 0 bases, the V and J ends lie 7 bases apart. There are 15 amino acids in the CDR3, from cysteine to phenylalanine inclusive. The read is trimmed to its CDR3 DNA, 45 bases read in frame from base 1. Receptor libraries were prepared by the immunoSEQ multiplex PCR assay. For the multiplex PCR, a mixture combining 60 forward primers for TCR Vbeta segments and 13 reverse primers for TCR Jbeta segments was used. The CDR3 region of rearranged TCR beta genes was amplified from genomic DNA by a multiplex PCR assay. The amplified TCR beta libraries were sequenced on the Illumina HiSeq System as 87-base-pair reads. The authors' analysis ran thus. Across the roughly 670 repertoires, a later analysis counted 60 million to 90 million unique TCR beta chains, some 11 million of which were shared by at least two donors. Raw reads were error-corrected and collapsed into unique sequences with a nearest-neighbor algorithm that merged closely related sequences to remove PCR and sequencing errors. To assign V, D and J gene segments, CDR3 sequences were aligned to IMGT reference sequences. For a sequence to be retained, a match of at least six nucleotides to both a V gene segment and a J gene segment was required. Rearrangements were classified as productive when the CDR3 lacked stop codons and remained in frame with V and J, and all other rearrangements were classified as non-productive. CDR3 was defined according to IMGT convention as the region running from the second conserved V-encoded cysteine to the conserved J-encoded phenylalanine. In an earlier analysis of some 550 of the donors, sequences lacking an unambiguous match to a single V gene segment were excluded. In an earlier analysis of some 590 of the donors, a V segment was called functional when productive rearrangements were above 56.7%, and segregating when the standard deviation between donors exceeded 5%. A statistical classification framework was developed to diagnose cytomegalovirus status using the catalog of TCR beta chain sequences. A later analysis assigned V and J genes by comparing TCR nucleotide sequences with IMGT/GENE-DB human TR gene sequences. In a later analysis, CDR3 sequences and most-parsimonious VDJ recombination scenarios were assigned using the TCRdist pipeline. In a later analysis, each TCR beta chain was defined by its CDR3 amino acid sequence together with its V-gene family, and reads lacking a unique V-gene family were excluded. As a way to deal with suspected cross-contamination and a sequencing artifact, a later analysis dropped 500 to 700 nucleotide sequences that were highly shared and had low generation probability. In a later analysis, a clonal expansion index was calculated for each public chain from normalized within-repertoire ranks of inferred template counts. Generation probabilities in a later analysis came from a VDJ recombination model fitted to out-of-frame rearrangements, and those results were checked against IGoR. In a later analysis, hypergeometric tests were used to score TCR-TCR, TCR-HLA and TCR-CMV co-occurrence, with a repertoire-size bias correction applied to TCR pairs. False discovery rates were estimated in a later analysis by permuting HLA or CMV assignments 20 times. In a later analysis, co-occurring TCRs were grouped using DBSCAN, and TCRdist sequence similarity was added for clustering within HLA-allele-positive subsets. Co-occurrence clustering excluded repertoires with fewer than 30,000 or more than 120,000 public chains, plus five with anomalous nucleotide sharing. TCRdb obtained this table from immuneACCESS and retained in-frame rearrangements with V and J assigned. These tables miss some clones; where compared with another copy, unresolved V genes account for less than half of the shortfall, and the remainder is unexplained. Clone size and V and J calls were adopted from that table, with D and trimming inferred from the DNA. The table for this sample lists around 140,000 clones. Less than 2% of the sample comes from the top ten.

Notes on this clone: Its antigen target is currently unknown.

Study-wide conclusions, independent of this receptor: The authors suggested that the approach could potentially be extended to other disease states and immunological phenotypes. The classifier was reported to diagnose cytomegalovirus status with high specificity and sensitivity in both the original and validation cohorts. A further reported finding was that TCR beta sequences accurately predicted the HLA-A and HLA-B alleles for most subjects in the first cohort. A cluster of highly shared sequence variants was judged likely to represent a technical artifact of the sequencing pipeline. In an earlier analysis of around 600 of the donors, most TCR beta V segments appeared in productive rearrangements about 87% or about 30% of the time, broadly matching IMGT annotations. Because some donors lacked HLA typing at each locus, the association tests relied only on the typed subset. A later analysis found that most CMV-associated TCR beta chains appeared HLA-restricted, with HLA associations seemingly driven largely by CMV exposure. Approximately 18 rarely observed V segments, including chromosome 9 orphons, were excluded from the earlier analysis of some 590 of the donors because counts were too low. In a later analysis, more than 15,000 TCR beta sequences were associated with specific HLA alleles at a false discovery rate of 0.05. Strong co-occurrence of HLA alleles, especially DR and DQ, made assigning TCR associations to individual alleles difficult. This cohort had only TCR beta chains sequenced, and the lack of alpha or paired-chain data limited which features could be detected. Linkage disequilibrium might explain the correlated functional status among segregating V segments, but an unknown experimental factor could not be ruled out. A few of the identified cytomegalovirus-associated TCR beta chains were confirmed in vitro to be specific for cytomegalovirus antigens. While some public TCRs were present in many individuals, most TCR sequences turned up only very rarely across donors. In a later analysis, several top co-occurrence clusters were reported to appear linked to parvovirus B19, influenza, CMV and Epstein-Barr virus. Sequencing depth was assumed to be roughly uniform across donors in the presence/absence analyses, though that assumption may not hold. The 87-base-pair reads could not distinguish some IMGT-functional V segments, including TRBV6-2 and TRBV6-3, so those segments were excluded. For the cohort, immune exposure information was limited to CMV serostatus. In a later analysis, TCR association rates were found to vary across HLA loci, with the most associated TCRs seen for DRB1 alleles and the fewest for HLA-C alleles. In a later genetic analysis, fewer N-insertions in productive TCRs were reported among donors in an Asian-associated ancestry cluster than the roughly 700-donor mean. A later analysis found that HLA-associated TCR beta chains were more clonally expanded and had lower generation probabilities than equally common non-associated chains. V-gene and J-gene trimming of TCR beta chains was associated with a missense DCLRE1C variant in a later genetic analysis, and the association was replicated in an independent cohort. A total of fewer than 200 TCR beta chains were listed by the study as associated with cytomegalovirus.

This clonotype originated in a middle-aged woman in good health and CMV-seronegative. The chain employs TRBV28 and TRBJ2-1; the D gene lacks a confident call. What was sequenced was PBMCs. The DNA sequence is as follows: TGTGCCAGCAGTTTATTTGAGCGCTCCTACAATGAGCAGTTCTTC. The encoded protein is CASSLFERSYNEQFF.